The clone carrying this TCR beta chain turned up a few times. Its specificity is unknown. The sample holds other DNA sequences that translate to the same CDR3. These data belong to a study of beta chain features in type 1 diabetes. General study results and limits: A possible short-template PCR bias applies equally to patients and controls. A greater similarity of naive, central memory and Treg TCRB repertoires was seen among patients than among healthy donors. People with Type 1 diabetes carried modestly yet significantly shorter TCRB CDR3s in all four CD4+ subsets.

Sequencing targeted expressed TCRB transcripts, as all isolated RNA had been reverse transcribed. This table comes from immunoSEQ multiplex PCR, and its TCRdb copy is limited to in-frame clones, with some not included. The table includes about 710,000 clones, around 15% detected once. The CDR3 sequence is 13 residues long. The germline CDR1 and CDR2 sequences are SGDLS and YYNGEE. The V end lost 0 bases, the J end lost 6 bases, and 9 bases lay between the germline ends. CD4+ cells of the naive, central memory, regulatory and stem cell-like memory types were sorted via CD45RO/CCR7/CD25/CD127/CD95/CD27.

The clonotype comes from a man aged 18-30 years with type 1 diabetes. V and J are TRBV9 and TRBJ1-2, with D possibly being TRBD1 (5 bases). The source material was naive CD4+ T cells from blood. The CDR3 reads CASSVVQGNGYTF. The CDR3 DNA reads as TGTGCCAGCAGCGTAGTCCAGGGTAATGGCTACACCTTC.